Listed below are T cell receptor beta chains from one sample, sequenced in a study of radiotherapy plus CTLA-4 blockade in lung cancer. The assay was immunoSEQ multiplex PCR, and TCRdb's table has in-frame clones only and misses some. The sample lists tens of thousands of clones; around 86% were seen once. Source: peripheral blood, taken from a patient treated with radiotherapy plus ipilimumab. The receptors were sampled from a human donor with non-small cell lung cancer who had a partial response to radiotherapy plus ipilimumab. CDR3s include the opening cysteine and the closing phenylalanine or tryptophan. The D gene is left open where the match is weak. Clone size is shown for a subset of rows, as once, few, many or a class of expanded clone.

j_call clone_size v_call cdr3_length d_call cdr3_nt cdr3_aa
TRBJ1-1 . TRBV10-3 15 . TGTGCCATCAGTGATCTAGGACAGCAGAACACTGAAGCTTTCTTT CAISDLGQQNTEAFF
TRBJ2-5 . TRBV15 13 . TGTGCCACCAGCAGGGAAAGGGGAGAGACCCAGTACTTC CATSRERGETQYF
TRBJ1-1 . TRBV4-1 12 . TGCGCCAGCAGCCAAGAAGAGGAGGTAGCTTTCTTT CASSQEEEVAFF
TRBJ1-2 . TRBV6-5 11 . TGTGCCAGCAGTACAGAATATGGCTACACCTTC CASSTEYGYTF
TRBJ2-7 . TRBV6-1 14 . TGTGCCAGCAGCCGGGACACAATCTCCTACGAGCAGTACTTC CASSRDTISYEQYF
TRBJ1-1 once TRBV2 15 . TGTGCCAGCAGTGAAGACGTAGCAGTGAGGAATGAAGCTTTCTTT CASSEDVAVRNEAFF
TRBJ2-5 . TRBV4-1 14 TRBD2 TGCGCCAGCAGCCCCTCGGGGGGGAAGGAGACCCAGTACTTC CASSPSGGKETQYF
TRBJ2-7 . TRBV29-1 13 TRBD2 TGCAGCGTTGGGACTAGCGGGTACTACGAGCAGTACTTC CSVGTSGYYEQYF
TRBJ2-4 . TRBV27 16 TRBD1 TGTGCCAGCAGCCCAGCAGGGGGCGTCGGGGGAAACATTCAGTACTTC CASSPAGGVGGNIQYF
TRBJ2-1 . TRBV29-1 15 TRBD2 TGCAGCGTTGAAGGGGCGACTAGCGGGGTCAATGAGCAGTTCTTC CSVEGATSGVNEQFF
TRBJ1-1 . TRBV5-1 13 . TGCGCCAGCAGCTTAACAGTGAACACTGAAGCTTTCTTT CASSLTVNTEAFF
TRBJ2-1 . TRBV11-2 15 TRBD2 TGTGCCAGCAGCGAAGCGGGACGCCGACACCGGGAGCAGTTCTTC CASSEAGRRHREQFF
TRBJ1-4 . TRBV9 15 . TGTGCCAGCAGCCCCCGGGAGGGTCGGGTTGAAAAACTGTTTTTT CASSPREGRVEKLFF
TRBJ2-3 . TRBV9 16 TRBD1 TGTGCCAGCAGCGTAGGCACAGGGGCGGTCACAGATACGCAGTATTTT CASSVGTGAVTDTQYF
TRBJ1-2 . TRBV9 14 TRBD1 TGTGCCAGCAGCGTAATGGGACAGAACTATGGCTACACCTTC CASSVMGQNYGYTF
TRBJ1-5 . TRBV7-2 16 . TGTGCCAGCAGCAACGTCTGGACAGATAGCAATCAGCCCCAGCATTTT CASSNVWTDSNQPQHF
TRBJ1-1 few TRBV30 13 . TGTGCCTGGAGTGGAGACAGGAACACTGAAGCTTTCTTT CAWSGDRNTEAFF
TRBJ2-1 . TRBV30 13 . TGTGCCTGGAGGCGGACACCTAGGGGTGAGCAGTTCTTC CAWRRTPRGEQFF
TRBJ2-7 . TRBV6-1 12 . TGTGCCAGCAGTGAATCGGGATACGAGCAGTACTTC CASSESGYEQYF
TRBJ1-2 . TRBV7-2 14 . TGTGCCAGCACTCAGCCACAGGGACACTATGGCTACACCTTC CASTQPQGHYGYTF
TRBJ2-2 . TRBV4-1 22 TRBD2 TGCGCCAGCAGCCATTATACCCCGGGACTAGCGGGAGCCACAGTCGGCACCGGGGAGCTGTTTTTT CASSHYTPGLAGATVGTGELFF
TRBJ2-3 . TRBV5-1 16 TRBD2 TGCGCCAGCAGCGGCGGACTAGCGGGAGAGGGAGATACGCAGTATTTT CASSGGLAGEGDTQYF
TRBJ1-3 . TRBV19 14 . TGTGCCAGTAGTACTCGGGGCTCTGGAAACACCATATATTTT CASSTRGSGNTIYF
TRBJ2-3 once TRBV4-1 13 . TGCGCCAGCAGCCAAGATAGGGGAGATACGCAGTATTTT CASSQDRGDTQYF
TRBJ1-1 . TRBV19 15 TRBD1 TGTGCCAGTAGTCCTCGGACAGGCTGGGTCACTGAAGCTTTCTTT CASSPRTGWVTEAFF
TRBJ1-4 . TRBV29-1 11 . TGCAGCGTCATTTTTAATGAAAAACTGTTTTTT CSVIFNEKLFF
TRBJ1-2 . TRBV10-3 14 TRBD1 TGTGCCATTGGGACAGGGAGTGGGTACTATGGCTACACCTTC CAIGTGSGYYGYTF
TRBJ2-1 . TRBV7-7 15 TRBD2 TGTGCTAGCAGCCGTAGCGGGGACGTCTCAAATGAGCAGTTCTTC CASSRSGDVSNEQFF
TRBJ2-7 . TRBV19 14 . TGTGCCAGTAGTATCGCCCTACGCTCCTACGAGCAGTACTTC CASSIALRSYEQYF
TRBJ1-1 . TRBV18 17 . TGTGCCAGCTCACCGCTAGGGCAGGGCGCAGAGAACACTGAAGCTTTCTTT CASSPLGQGAENTEAFF
TRBJ1-2 . TRBV18 15 . TGTGCCAGCTCACCAGATCGGTCAGGCCATACCGGCTACACCTTC CASSPDRSGHTGYTF
TRBJ1-3 . TRBV2 16 . TGTGCCAGCAGTGACGTCTCAGGGATCTCTGGAAACACCATATATTTT CASSDVSGISGNTIYF
TRBJ1-2 . TRBV28 15 TRBD1 TGTGCCAGCAGTTTGCCGGGACAGAATAACTATGGCTACACCTTC CASSLPGQNNYGYTF
TRBJ1-1 . TRBV19 15 TRBD1 TGTGCCGGGGACAGGGGACGTACCTTCAACACTGAAGCTTTCTTT CAGDRGRTFNTEAFF
TRBJ2-1 . TRBV2 15 TRBD2 TGTGCCAGCAGTGAAAGACTAGCGGGCTACAATGAGCAGTTCTTC CASSERLAGYNEQFF
TRBJ2-3 . TRBV7-3 15 . TGTGCCAGCAGCTCCCCGGGCGGGACGACAGATACGCAGTATTTT CASSSPGGTTDTQYF
TRBJ2-3 . TRBV14 13 TRBD1 TGTGCCAGCAGCCAGGGTGGACAGGGGACGCAGTATTTT CASSQGGQGTQYF
TRBJ1-5 . TRBV4-1 16 . TGCGCCAGCAGCCAAGGTTCGGTTAGGGGGAATCAGCCCCAGCATTTT CASSQGSVRGNQPQHF
TRBJ1-2 . TRBV27 14 . TGTGCCAGCAGTAGTCTTGGGCTCGACTATGGCTACACCTTC CASSSLGLDYGYTF
TRBJ1-5 . TRBV6-5 15 . TGTGCCAGCAGTCAAAGACAGAATAGCAATCAGCCCCAGCATTTT CASSQRQNSNQPQHF
TRBJ1-6 . TRBV25-1 13 TRBD1 TGTGCCAGCAAGACAGGGGGGCATTCACCCCTCCACTTT CASKTGGHSPLHF
TRBJ2-3 . TRBV4-2 15 TRBD1 TGTGCCAGCAGCCAAGCGGGACAGGGCACAGATACGCAGTATTTT CASSQAGQGTDTQYF
TRBJ2-2 once TRBV7-9 16 TRBD2 TGTGCCAGCAGCGCCGCTAGCGGGAGGGTCACCGGGGAGCTGTTTTTT CASSAASGRVTGELFF
TRBJ2-3 . TRBV28 14 TRBD1 TGTGCCAGCAGTTTGGGACAGGTGGGGGATACGCAGTATTTT CASSLGQVGDTQYF
TRBJ1-1 once TRBV7-9 18 . TGTGCCAGCAGCACCCCCCTGGGGGGAAGCCTGGGTAACACTGAAGCTTTCTTT CASSTPLGGSLGNTEAFF
TRBJ2-5 . TRBV11-3 16 . TGTGCCAGCAGCTTAGTCGGTTCCGGGACACAAGAGACCCAGTACTTC CASSLVGSGTQETQYF
TRBJ2-3 . TRBV5-1 16 TRBD2 TGCGCCAGCAGCCGTGGGACTAGCGGGAGTCCAGATACGCAGTATTTT CASSRGTSGSPDTQYF
TRBJ2-5 . TRBV28 15 TRBD1 TGTGCCAGCAGACGAATGGGGACAGTCGGAGAGACCCAGTACTTC CASRRMGTVGETQYF
TRBJ1-4 . TRBV7-9 14 . TGTGCCAGCAGTTATCCCGGGAAGAAGGAAAAACTGTTTTTT CASSYPGKKEKLFF